A selection of T cell receptor beta chains follows, all from one sample in a study of tumor and adjacent non-tumor tissue in lung cancer. TCRdb re-called the multiplex PCR reads with MiXCR, one entry per CDR3 protein. This repertoire shows tens of thousands of distinct CDR3 sequences, roughly 80% found once; its top ten account for about 14%. The specimen sequenced was lung tumor tissue. These receptors all stem from a woman between 50 and 59 years old with non-small cell lung cancer. The CDR3 runs from the conserved cysteine through the conserved F or W. D genes are given only for firm matches. The size of a clone is reported for some rows only, either as once, few or many, or as a class for expanded clones.

D gene: .; J gene: TRBJ2-1; clone size: .; V gene: TRBV20-1; CDR3 protein: CNASIPGANYNEQFF; CDR3 DNA: TGCAATGCTAGTATCCCGGGGGCGAACTACAATGAGCAGTTCTTC
D gene: .; J gene: TRBJ2-1; clone size: few; V gene: TRBV20-1; CDR3 protein: CSARDVAVVVYNEQFF; CDR3 DNA: TGCAGTGCTAGAGATGTTGCGGTAGTTGTATACAATGAGCAGTTCTTC
D gene: TRBD1; J gene: TRBJ1-1; clone size: medium-sized; V gene: TRBV4-3; CDR3 protein: CASSQDHTDRAKAFF; CDR3 DNA: TGCGCCAGCAGCCAAGACCATACGGACAGGGCCAAAGCTTTCTTT
D gene: TRBD2; J gene: TRBJ2-1; clone size: .; V gene: TRBV20-1; CDR3 protein: CSVRAISGSGNEQFF; CDR3 DNA: TGCAGTGTTAGGGCGATTAGCGGGAGTGGGAATGAGCAGTTCTTC
D gene: TRBD1; J gene: TRBJ2-2; clone size: .; V gene: TRBV6-2/TRBV6-3; CDR3 protein: CDSTLDRHTGELFF; CDR3 DNA: TGTGACAGCACTCTGGACAGGCACACCGGGGAGCTGTTTTTT
D gene: TRBD1; J gene: TRBJ1-2; clone size: .; V gene: TRBV29-1; CDR3 protein: CGVEDLTGDQGAGGYTF; CDR3 DNA: TGCGGCGTTGAAGATCTTACCGGGGATCAGGGGGCCGGTGGCTACACCTTC
D gene: TRBD2; J gene: TRBJ2-3; clone size: .; V gene: TRBV29-1; CDR3 protein: CSAGLATDMQYF; CDR3 DNA: TGCAGCGCCGGACTAGCTACAGATATGCAGTACTTT
D gene: TRBD2; J gene: TRBJ2-7; clone size: .; V gene: TRBV4-1; CDR3 protein: CASSQRLAESYGQYF; CDR3 DNA: TGCGCCAGCAGCCAAAGACTAGCGGAGTCCTACGGGCAGTATTTC
D gene: .; J gene: TRBJ1-5; clone size: once; V gene: TRBV20-1; CDR3 protein: CSASPITDYSNQRRHF; CDR3 DNA: TGCAGTGCTAGTCCCATAACAGATTATAGCAATCAGCGCCGGCATTTT
D gene: .; J gene: TRBJ2-1; clone size: .; V gene: TRBV6-2/TRBV6-3; CDR3 protein: CASGTSRLSGEQFF; CDR3 DNA: TGTGCCAGCGGCACATCTCGGCTGTCAGGGGAGCAGTTCTTC
D gene: TRBD2; J gene: TRBJ2-1; clone size: .; V gene: TRBV30; CDR3 protein: CAWSKSSGEQYF; CDR3 DNA: TGTGCCTGGAGTAAATCTAGCGGAGAGCAATACTTC
D gene: .; J gene: TRBJ2-7; clone size: once; V gene: TRBV29-1; CDR3 protein: CSVELGLGGAEQYF; CDR3 DNA: TGCAGCGTAGAACTCGGATTAGGGGGAGCCGAGCAGTACTTC
D gene: .; J gene: TRBJ2-7; clone size: few; V gene: TRBV11-2; CDR3 protein: CSSSPWASGSYAHYF; CDR3 DNA: .
D gene: .; J gene: TRBJ1-2; clone size: many; V gene: TRBV30; CDR3 protein: CAWRGWGANGYTF; CDR3 DNA: TGTGCCTGGAGAGGTTGGGGGGCCAATGGCTACACCTTC